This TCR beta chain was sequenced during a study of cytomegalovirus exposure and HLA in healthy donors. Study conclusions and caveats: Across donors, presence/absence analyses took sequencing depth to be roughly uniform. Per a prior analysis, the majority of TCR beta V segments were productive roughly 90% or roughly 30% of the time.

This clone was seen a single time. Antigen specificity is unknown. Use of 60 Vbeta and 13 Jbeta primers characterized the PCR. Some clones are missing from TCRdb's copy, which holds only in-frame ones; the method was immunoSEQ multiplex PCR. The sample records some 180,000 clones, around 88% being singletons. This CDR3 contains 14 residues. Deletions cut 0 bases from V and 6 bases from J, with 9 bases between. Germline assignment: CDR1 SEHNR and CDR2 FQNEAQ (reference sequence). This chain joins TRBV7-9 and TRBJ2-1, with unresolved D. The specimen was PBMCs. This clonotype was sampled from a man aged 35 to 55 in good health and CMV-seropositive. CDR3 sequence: CASSLAGSSNEQFF. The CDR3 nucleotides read TGTGCCAGCAGCTTAGCGGGCTCAAGCAATGAGCAGTTCTTC.